This T cell receptor beta chain was recorded in a study of human T cells and chemical hapten exposure. In the study overall: Mostly female patients had alopecia areata, totalis or universalis.

Study-level points and caveats: While controls formed fewer of them, expanded TCRs formed significantly more large CDR3 similarity clusters. The number of TCRs over 1 in 1000 frequency stayed unchanged after DPC.

The sample's time point: patch test 1, 2 weeks after DPC sensitization. Treatment: therapeutic diphenylcyclopropenone sensitization with weekly scalp DPC. With V trimmed by 5 bases and J by 4 bases, 9 bases remained unmatched. Looked up from germline, CDR1 is SGHAT and CDR2 is FQNNGV. The CDR3 length is 15 residues. Unique molecular identifiers were affixed to discrete cDNA molecules within the library. TCRdb itself ran the RACE reads through MiXCR, one entry per CDR3 protein. The sample holds some 190,000 distinct CDR3 sequences, approximately 20% seen once. Points on this clonotype: Its antigen is undetermined.

The sample here was whole blood, taken in connection with sensitization to the hapten diphenylcyclopropenone (DPC). V is TRBV11-2 and J is TRBJ2-7, with 9 bases fitting TRBD1. The source of this sequence is a woman between 50 and 59 years old with alopecia areata. Some clones in this sample may be carry-over from other donors' samples. DNA for the CDR3: TGTGCCAGCAGCCCCATCCTGGACAGGGGTTACGAGCAGTACTTC. It is translated as CASSPILDRGYEQYF.